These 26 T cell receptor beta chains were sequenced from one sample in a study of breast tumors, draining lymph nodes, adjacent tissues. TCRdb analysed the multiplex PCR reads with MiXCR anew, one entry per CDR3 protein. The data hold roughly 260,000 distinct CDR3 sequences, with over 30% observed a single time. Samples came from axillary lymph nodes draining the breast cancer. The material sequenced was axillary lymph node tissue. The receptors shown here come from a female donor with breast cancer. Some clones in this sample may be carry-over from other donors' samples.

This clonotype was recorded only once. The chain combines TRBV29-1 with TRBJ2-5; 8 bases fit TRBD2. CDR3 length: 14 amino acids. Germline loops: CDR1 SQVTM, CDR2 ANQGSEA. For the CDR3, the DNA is TGCCAGCTCCCCACTAGCGGAAGACAAGAGACCCAGTACTTC. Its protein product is CQLPTSGRQETQYF.

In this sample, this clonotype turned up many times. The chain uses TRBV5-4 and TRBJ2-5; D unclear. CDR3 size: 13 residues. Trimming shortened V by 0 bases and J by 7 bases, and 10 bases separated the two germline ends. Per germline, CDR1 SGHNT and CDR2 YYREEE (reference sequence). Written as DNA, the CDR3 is TGTGCCAGCAGCTTGGCCGGTTTGGCGACCCAGTACTTC. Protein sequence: CASSLAGLATQYF.

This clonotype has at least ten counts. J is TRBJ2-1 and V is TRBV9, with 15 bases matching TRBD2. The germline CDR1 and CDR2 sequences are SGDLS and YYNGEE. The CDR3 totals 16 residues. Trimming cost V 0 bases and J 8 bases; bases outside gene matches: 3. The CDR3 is CASSVGTSGRDYEQFF. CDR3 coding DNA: TGTGCCAGCAGCGTAGGGACTAGCGGGAGGGACTATGAGCAGTTCTTC. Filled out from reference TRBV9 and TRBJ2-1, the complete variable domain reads DSGVTQTPKHLITATGQRVTLRCSPRSGDLSVYWYQQSLDQGLQFLIQYYNGEERAKGNILERFSAQQFPDLHSELNLSSLELGDSALYFCASSVGTSGRDYEQFFGPGTRLTVL.

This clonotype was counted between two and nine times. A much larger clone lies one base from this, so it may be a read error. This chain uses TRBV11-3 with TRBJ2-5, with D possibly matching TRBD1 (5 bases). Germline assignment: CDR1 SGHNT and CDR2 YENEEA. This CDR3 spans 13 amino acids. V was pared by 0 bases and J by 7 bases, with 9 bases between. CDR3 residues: CASSLEDGATQYF. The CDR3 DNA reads TGTGCCAGCAGCTTAGAGGATGGGGCGACCCAGTACTTC. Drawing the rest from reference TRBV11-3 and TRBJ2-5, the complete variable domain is EAGVVQSPRYKIIEKKQPVAFWCNPISGHNTLYWYLQNLGQGPELLIRYENEEAVDDSQLPKDRFSAERLKGVDSTLKIQPAELGDSAVYLCASSLEDGATQYFGPGTRLLVL.

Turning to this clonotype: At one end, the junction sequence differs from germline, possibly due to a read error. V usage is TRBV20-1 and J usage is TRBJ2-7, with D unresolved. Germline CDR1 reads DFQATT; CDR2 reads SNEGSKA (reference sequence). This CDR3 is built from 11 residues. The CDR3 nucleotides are TGCAGTGTCTTTATAGCTCTGGAGCAGTCCTTC. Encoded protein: CSVFIALEQSF.

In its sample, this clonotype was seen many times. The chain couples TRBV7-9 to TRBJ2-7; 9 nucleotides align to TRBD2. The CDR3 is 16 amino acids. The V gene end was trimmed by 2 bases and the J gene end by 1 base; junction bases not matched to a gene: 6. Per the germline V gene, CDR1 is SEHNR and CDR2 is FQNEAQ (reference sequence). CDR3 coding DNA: TGTGCCAGCAGCTTAAGGTTAGCGGGAGTATCCTACGAGCAGTACTTC. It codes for CASSLRLAGVSYEQYF. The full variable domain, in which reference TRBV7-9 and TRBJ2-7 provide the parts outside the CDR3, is DTGVSQNPRHKITKRGQNVTFRCDPISEHNRLYWYRQTLGQGPEFLTYFQNEAQLEKSRLLSDRFSAERPKGSFSTLEIQRTEQGDSAMYLCASSLRLAGVSYEQYFGPGTRLTVT.

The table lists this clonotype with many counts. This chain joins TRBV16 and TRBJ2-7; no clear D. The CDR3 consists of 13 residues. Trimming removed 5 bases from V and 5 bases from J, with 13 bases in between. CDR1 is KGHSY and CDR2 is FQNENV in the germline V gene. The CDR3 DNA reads TGTGCCAGCAGCTCAACTGAAGGTCACGAGCAGTACTTC. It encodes CASSSTEGHEQYF.

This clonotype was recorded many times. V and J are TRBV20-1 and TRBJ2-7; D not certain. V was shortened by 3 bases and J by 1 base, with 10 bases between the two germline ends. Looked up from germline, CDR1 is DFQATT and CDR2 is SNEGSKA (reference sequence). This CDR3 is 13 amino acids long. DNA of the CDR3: TGCAGTGCTAGCGGATTGATATCCTACGAGCAGTACTTC. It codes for CSASGLISYEQYF.

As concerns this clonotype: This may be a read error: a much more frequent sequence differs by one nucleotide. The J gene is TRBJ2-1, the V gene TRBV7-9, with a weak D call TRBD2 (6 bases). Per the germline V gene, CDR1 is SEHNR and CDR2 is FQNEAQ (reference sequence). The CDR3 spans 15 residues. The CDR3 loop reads CASTARGSGYSEQFF. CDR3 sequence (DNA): TGTGCCAGCACCGCAAGGGGTAGCGGTTACAGTGAGCAGTTCTTC.

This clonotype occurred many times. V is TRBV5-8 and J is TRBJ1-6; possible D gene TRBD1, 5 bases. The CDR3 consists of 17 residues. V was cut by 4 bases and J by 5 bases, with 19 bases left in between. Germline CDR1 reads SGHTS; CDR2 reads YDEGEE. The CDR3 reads CASSLGGSGGDNSPLHF. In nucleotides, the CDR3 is TGTGCCAGCAGCCTCGGGGGTTCCGGGGGTGATAATTCACCCCTCCACTTT.

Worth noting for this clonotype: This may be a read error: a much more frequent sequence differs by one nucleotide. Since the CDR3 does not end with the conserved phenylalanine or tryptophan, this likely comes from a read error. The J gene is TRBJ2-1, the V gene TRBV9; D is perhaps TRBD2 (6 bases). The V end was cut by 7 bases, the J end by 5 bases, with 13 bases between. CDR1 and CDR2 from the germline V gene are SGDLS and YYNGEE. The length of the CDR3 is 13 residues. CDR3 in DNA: TGTGCCAGCCGCGGAGGGGCTAACAATGAGCAGTTCTCC. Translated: CASRGGANNEQFS.

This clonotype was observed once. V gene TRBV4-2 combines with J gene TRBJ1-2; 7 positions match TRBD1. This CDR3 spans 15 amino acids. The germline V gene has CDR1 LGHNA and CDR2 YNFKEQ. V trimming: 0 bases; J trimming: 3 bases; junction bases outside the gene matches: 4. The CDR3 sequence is CASSQDIGGHYGYTF. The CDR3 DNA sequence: TGTGCCAGCAGCCAAGATATAGGGGGCCACTATGGCTACACCTTC.

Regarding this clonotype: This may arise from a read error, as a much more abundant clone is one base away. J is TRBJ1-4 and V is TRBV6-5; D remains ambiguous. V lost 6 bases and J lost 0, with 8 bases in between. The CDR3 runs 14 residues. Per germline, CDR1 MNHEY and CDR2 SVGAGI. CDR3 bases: TGTGCCAGCAGGGACTCTGCAACTAATGAAAAACTGTTTTTT. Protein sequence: CASRDSATNEKLFF.

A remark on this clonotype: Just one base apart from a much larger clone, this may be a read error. In nucleotides, the CDR3 is TGCGCCAGCTCCCGGGTCGCCAATGAGCAGTTCTTC. It yields the protein CASSRVANEQFF. The chain is built from TRBV5-1 and TRBJ2-1; D gene uncertain. Germline CDR1 SGHRS, CDR2 YFSETQ. Trimming cost V 7 bases and J 6 bases, with 11 bases left between them. The CDR3 is 12 residues long.

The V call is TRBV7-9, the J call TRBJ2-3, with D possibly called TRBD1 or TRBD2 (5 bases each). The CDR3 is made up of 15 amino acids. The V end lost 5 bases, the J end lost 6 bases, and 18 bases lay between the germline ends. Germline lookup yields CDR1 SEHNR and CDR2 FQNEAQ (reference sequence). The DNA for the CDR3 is TGTGCCAGCAGCCTGGGGGAGCGGCCAGCGGATACGCAGTATTTT. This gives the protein CASSLGERPADTQYF.

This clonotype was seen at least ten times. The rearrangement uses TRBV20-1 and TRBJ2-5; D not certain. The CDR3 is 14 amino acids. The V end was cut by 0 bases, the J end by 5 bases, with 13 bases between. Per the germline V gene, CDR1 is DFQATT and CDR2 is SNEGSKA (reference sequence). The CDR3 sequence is CSARDVVRVETQYF. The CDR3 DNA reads TGCAGTGCTAGAGATGTGGTTAGGGTGGAGACCCAGTACTTC.

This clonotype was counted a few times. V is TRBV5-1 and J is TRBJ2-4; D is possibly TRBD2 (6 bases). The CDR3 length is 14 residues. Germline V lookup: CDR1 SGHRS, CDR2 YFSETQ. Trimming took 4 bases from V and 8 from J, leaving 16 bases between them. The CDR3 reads CASSAGLETDIQYF. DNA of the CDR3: TGCGCCAGCAGCGCGGGATTAGAGACGGACATTCAGTACTTC. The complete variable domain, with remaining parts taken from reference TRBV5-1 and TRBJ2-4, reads KAGVTQTPRYLIKTRGQQVTLSCSPISGHRSVSWYQQTPGQGLQFLFEYFSETQRNKGNFPGRFSGRQFSNSRSEMNVSTLELGDSALYLCASSAGLETDIQYFGAGTRLSVL.

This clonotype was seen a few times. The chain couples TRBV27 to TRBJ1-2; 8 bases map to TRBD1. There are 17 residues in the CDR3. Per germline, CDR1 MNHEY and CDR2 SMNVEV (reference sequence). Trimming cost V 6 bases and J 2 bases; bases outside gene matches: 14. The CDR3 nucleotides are TGTGCCAGCAGCAAAAACCCGAGGCAGGGGGCGAACTATGGCTACACCTTC. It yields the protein CASSKNPRQGANYGYTF.

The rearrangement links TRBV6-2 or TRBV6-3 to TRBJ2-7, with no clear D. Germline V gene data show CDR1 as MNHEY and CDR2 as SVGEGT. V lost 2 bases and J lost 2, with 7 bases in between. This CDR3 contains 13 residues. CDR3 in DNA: TGTGCCAGCAGTTACAGGGTTACCTACGAGCAGTACTTC. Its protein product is CASSYRVTYEQYF.

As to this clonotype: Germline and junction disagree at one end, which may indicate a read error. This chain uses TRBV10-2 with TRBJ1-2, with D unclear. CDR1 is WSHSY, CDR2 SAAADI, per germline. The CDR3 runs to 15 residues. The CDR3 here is CASSLSSRGNYGYTF. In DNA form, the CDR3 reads TGTGCCAGCAGTTTATCTTCCAGAGGAAACTATGGCTACACCTTC.

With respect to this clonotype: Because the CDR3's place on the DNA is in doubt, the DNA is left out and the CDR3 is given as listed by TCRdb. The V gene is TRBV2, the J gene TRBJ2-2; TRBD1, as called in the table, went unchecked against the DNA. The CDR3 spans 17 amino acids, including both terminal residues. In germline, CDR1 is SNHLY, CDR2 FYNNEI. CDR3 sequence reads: CASSDDPYEQYFGELFF.

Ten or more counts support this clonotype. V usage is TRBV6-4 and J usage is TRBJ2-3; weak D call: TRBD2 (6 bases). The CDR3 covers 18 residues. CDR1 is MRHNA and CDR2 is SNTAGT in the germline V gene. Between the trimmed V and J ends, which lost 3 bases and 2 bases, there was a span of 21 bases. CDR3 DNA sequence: TGTGCCAGCAGTGATTTTAGCGGAGTGGGGTGGGTCACAGATACGCAGTATTTT. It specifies CASSDFSGVGWVTDTQYF.

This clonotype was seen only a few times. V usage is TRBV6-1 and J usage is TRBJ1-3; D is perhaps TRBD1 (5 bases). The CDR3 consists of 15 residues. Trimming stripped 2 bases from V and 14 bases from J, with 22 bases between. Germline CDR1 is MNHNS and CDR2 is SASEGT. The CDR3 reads CASSENWQGPEGVYF. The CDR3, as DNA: TGTGCCAGCAGTGAAAATTGGCAGGGCCCGGAGGGTGTATATTTT.

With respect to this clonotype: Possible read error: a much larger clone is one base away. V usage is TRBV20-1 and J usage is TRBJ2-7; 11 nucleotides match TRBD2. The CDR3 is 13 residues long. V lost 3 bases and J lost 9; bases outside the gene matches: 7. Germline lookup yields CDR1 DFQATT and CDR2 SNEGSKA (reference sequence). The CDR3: CSARGTSGGAQYF. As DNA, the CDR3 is TGCAGTGCTAGGGGGACTAGCGGCGGGGCGCAGTACTTC.

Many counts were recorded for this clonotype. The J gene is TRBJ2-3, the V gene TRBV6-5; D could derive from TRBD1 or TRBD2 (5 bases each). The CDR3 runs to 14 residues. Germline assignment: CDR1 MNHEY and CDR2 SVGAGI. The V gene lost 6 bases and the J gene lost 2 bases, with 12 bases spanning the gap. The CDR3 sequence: CASRAGTATDTQYF. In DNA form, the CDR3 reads TGTGCCAGCAGGGCCGGGACCGCCACAGATACGCAGTATTTT.

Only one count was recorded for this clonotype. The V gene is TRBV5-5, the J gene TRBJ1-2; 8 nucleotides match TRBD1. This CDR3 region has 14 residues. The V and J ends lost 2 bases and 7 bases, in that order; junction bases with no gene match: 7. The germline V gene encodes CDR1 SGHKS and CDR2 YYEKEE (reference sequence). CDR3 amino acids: CASSFRGQGGGYTF. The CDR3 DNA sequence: TGTGCCAGCAGCTTCCGTGGACAGGGTGGTGGCTACACCTTC.